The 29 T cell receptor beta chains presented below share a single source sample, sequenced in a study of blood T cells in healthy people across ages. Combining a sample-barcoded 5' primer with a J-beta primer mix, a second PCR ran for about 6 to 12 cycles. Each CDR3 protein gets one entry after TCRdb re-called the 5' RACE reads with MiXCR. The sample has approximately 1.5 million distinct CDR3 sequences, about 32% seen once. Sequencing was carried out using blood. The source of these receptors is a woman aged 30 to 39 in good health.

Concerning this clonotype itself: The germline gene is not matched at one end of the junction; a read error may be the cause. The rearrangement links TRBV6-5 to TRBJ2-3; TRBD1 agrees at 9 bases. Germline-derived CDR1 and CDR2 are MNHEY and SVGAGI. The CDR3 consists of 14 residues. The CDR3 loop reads CASRGQGGFDTRYF. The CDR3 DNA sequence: TGTGCCAGCAGGGGACAGGGTGGTTTTGATACGCGGTATTTT.

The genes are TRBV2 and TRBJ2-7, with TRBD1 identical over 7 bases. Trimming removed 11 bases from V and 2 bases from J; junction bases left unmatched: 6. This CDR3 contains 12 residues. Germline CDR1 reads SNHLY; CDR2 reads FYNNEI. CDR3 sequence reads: CAAGTAPYEQYF. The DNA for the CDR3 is TGTGCCGCCGGGACAGCTCCCTACGAGCAGTACTTC.

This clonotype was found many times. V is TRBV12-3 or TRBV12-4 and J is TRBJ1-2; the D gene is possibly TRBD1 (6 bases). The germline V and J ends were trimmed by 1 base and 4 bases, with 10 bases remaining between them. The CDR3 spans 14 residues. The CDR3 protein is CASSLGGGGYGYTF. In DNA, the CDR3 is TGTGCCAGCAGTTTAGGAGGGGGGGGCTATGGCTACACCTTC.

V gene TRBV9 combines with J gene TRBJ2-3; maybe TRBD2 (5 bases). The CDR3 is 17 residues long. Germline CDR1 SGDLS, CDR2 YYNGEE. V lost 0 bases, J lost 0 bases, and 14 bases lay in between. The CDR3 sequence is CASSVGPSGSSTDTQYF. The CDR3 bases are TGTGCCAGCAGCGTAGGTCCCAGCGGCAGTAGCACAGATACGCAGTATTTT.

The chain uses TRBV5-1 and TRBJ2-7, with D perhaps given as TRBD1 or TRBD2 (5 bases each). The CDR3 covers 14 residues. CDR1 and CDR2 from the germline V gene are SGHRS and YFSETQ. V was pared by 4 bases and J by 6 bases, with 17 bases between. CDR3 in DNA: TGCGCCAGCAGCCCTCGGGACGGAACCTGCGAGCAGTACTTC. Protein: CASSPRDGTCEQYF.

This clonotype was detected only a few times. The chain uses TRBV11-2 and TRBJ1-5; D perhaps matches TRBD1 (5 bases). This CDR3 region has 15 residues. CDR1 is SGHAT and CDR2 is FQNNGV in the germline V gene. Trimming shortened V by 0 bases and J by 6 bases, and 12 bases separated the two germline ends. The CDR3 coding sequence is TGTGCCAGCAGCTTAGATGGACACCTTGCTCAGCCCCAGCATTTT. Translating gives CASSLDGHLAQPQHF.

Written as DNA, the CDR3 is TGCAGTGCTAGTGGACTAGCGGGAAACTTTCAAGAGACCCAGTACTTC. This sequence encodes CSASGLAGNFQETQYF. J is TRBJ2-5 and V is TRBV20-1; TRBD2 matches at 12 bases. Germline values: CDR1 DFQATT, CDR2 SNEGSKA (reference sequence). V was clipped by 3 bases and J by 2 bases; unmatched bases: 7. This CDR3 region has 16 residues.

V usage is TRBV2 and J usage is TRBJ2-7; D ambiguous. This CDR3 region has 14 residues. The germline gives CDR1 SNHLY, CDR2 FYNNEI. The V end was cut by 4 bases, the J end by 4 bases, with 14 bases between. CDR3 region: CASSGHSSSYEQYF. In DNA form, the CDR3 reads TGTGCCAGCAGTGGGCATTCGAGCTCGTACGAGCAGTACTTC.

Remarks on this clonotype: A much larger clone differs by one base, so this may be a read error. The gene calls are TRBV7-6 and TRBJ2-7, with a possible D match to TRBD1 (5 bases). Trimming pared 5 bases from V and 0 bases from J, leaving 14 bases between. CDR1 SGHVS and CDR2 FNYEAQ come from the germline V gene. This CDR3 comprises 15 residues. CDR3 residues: CASSPLGHGSYEQYF. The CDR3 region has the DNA TGTGCCAGCAGCCCCCTAGGACATGGCTCCTACGAGCAGTACTTC.

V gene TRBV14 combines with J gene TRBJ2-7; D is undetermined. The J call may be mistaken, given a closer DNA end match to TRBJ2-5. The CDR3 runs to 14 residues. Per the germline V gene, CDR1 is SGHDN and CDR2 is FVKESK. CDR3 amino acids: CASSQILLSETQYF. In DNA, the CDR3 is TGTGCCAGCAGCCAAATTCTACTGTCAGAGACCCAGTACTTC.

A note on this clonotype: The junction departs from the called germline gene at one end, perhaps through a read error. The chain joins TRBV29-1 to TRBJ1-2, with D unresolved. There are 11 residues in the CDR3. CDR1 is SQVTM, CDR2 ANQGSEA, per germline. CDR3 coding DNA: TGCAGCGTTGAAGGCTGGACTGGCCACACCTTC. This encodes CSVEGWTGHTF. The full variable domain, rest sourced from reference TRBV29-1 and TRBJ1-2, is SAVISQKPSRDICQRGTSLTIQCQVDSQVTMMFWYRQQPGQSLTLIATANQGSEATYESGFVIDKFPISRPNLTFSTLTVSNMSPEDSSIYLCSVEGWTGHTFGSGTRLTVV.

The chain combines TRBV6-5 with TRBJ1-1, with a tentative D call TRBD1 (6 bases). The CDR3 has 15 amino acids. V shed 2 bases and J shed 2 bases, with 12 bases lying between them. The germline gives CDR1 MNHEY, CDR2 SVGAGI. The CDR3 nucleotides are TGTGCCAGCAGTTACCGCCCAGGGGAAAACACTGAAGCTTTCTTT. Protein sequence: CASSYRPGENTEAFF.

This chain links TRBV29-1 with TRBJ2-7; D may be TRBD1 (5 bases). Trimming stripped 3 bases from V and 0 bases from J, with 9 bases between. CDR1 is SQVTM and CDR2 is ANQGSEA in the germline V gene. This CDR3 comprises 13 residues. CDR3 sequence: CSVDKDNSYEQYF. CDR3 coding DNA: TGCAGCGTTGACAAGGACAACTCCTACGAGCAGTACTTC.

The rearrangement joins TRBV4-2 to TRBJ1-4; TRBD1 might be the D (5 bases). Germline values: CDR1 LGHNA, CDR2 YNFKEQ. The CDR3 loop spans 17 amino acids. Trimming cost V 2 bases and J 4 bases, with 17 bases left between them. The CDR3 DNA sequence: TGTGCCAGCAGCCAAACCGGGACCGGCGGGGTTAATGAAAAACTGTTTTTT. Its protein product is CASSQTGTGGVNEKLFF.

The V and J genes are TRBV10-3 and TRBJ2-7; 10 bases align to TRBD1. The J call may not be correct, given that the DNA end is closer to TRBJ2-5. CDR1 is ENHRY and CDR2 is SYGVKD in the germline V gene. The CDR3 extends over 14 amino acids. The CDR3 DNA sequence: TGTGCCATCAGGAGACAGGGGGCCCCGGAGACCCAGTACTTC. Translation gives CAIRRQGAPETQYF.

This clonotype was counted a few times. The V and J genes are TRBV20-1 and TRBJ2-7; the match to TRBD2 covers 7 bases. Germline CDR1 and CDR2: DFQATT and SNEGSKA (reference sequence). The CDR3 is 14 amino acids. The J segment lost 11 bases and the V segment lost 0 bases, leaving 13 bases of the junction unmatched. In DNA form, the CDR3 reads TGCAGTGCTAGAGATCATGGCGGGGAGGGGCGAGAGTACTTC. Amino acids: CSARDHGGEGREYF.

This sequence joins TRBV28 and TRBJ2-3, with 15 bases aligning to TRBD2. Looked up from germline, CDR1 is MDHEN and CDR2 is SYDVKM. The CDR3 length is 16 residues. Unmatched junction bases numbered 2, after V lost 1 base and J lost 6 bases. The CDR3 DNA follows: TGTGCCAGCAGTTTATCAGGACTAGCGGGAGGGGATACGCAGTATTTT. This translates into CASSLSGLAGGDTQYF.

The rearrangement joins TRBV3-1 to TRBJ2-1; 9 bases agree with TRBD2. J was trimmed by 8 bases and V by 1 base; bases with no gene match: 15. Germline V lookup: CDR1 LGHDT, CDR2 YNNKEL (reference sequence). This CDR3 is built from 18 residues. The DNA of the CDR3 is TGTGCCAGCAGCCAAGGTACATCGAGCGGGGGGCGCACGTATGAGCAGTTCTTC. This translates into CASSQGTSSGGRTYEQFF.

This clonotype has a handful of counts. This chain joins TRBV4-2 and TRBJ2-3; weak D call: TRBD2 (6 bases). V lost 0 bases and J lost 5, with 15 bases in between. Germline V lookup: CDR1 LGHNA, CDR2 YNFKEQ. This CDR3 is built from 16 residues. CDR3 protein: CASSQDRSGPRDTQYF. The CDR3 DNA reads TGTGCCAGCAGCCAAGACCGGAGCGGGCCCCGAGATACGCAGTATTTT.

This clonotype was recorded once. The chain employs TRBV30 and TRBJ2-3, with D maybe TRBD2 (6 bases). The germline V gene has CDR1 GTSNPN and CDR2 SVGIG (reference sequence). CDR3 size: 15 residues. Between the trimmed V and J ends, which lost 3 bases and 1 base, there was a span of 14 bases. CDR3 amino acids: CAWSSLSGGTDTQYF. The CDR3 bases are TGTGCCTGGAGCTCTCTTTCGGGGGGCACAGATACGCAGTATTTT.

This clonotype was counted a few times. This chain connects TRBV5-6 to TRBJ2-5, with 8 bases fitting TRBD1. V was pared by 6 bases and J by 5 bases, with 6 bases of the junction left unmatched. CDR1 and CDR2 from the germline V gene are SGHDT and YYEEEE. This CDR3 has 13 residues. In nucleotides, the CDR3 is TGTGCCAGCAAAAAAAGACAGGGGGAGACCCAGTACTTC. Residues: CASKKRQGETQYF.

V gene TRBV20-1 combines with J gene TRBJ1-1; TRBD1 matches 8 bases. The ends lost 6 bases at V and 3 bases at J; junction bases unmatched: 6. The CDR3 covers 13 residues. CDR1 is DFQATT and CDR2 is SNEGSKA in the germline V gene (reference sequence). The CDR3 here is CSAIGQGDTEAFF. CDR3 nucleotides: TGCAGTGCAATCGGACAGGGCGACACTGAAGCTTTCTTT.

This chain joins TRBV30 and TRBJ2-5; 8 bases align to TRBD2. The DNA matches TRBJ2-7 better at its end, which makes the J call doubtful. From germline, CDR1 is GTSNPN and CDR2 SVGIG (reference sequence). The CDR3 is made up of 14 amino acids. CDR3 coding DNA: TGTGCCTGGAGTGTACAACCTAGCGGGTTCGAGCAGTACTTC. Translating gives CAWSVQPSGFEQYF.

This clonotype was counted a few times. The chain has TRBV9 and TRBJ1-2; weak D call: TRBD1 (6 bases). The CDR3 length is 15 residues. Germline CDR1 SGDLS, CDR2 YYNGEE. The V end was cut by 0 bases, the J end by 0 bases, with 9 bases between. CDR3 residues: CASSVDGQTNYGYTF. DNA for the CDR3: TGTGCCAGCAGCGTAGACGGACAGACTAACTATGGCTACACCTTC.

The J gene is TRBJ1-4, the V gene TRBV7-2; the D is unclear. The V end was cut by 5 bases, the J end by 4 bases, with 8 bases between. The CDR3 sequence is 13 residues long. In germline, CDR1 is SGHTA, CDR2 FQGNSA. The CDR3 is CASSPRINEKLFF. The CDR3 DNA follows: TGTGCCAGCAGCCCTCGGATTAATGAAAAACTGTTTTTT.

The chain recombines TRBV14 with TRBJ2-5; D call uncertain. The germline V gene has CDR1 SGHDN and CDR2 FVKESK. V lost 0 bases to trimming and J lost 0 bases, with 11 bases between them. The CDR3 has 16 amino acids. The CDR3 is CASSQESYLYQETQYF. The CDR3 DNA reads TGTGCCAGCAGCCAAGAATCATATTTGTACCAAGAGACCCAGTACTTC.

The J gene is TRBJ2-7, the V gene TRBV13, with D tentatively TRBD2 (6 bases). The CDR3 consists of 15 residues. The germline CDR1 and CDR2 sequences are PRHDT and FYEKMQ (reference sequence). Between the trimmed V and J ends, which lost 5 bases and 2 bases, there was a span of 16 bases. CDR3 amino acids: CASSPGLEGAYEQYF. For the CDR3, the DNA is TGTGCCAGCAGCCCGGGATTGGAGGGAGCCTACGAGCAGTACTTC.

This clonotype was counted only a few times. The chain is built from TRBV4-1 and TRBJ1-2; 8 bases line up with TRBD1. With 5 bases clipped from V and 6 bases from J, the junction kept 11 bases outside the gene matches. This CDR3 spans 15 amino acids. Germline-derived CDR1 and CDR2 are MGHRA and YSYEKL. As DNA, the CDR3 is TGCGCCAGCAGCGGACAGGGAATTGCCCCTAATGGCTACACCTTC. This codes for CASSGQGIAPNGYTF.

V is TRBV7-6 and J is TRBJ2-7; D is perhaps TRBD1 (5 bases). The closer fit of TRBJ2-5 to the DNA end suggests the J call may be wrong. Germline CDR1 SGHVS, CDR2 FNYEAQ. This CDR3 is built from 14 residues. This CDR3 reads CASSLTARRETQYF. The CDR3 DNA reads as TGTGCCAGCAGCTTGACAGCAAGGCGGGAGACCCAGTACTTC.